Below, 10 T cell receptor beta chains from the same sample are listed, as sequenced in a study of blood T cell repertoires in COVID-19. Clones were read by immunoSEQ multiplex PCR, and TCRdb kept only the in-frame ones, dropping some. Among a few hundred thousand clones listed, roughly 89% were seen once. The specimen sequenced was peripheral blood. Every receptor here comes from a woman in her forties who had recovered from COVID-19.

This clone occurred a few times. The V and J genes are TRBV5-4 and TRBJ2-7; possible D gene TRBD1, 6 bases. The germline CDR1 and CDR2 sequences are SGHNT and YYREEE (reference sequence). The V end was cut by 3 bases, the J end by 6 bases, with 13 bases between. The CDR3 consists of 13 residues. In DNA form, the CDR3 reads TGTGCCAGCAGCTGGGGGCCTAGCTCCGAGCAGTACGTC. It codes for CASSWGPSSEQYV.

The V and J genes are TRBV27 and TRBJ2-1; TRBD2 matches at 9 bases. V lost 10 bases, J lost 4 bases, and 17 bases stayed unmatched. The CDR3 is 17 amino acids. CDR1 and CDR2 from the germline V gene are MNHEY and SMNVEV (reference sequence). CDR3: CATQAGLAGTSYNEQFF. In DNA form, the CDR3 reads TGTGCCACCCAGGCGGGGCTAGCGGGGACATCTTACAATGAGCAGTTCTTC.

The chain uses TRBV5-1 and TRBJ2-1, with D possibly being TRBD1 (6 bases). V was cut by 4 bases and J by 6 bases, with 17 bases left in between. The CDR3 covers 15 residues. Germline V CDR1 and CDR2: SGHRS, YFSETQ. The CDR3 nucleotides read TGCGCCAGCAGCCTGCGGGCAGGGGAGAGCAATGAGCAGTTCTTC. It specifies CASSLRAGESNEQFF. Full variable domain (rest looked up from reference TRBV5-1 and TRBJ2-1): KAGVTQTPRYLIKTRGQQVTLSCSPISGHRSVSWYQQTPGQGLQFLFEYFSETQRNKGNFPGRFSGRQFSNSRSEMNVSTLELGDSALYLCASSLRAGESNEQFFGPGTRLTVL.

The chain has TRBV15 and TRBJ1-2; 9 bases are shared with TRBD1. This CDR3 comprises 14 residues. CDR1 is LNHNV, CDR2 YYDKDF, per germline (reference sequence). The junction had 6 bases not matched to a gene; V was cut back by 6 bases and J by 4 bases. Written as DNA, the CDR3 is TGTGCCACCAGTTCGGAGGACAGGGGCTATGGCTACACCTTC. It translates to CATSSEDRGYGYTF.

CDR3 loop: CASSQDNSGNTIYF. Here the CDR3 DNA reads TGTGCCAGCAGCCAGGACAACTCTGGAAACACCATATATTTT. The chain is built from TRBV3-1 (or the pseudogene TRBV3-2) and TRBJ1-3; D is perhaps TRBD1 (5 bases). Per the germline V gene, CDR1 is LGHDT and CDR2 is YNNKEL (reference sequence). The CDR3 contains 14 residues. Trimming left V 3 bases short and J 0 bases short, with 6 bases between.

This clone was seen only once. The chain uses TRBV7-9 and TRBJ2-3; D ambiguous. Germline V gene data show CDR1 as SEHNR and CDR2 as FQNEAQ (reference sequence). V was shortened by 1 base and J by 0 bases, with 8 bases between the two germline ends. This CDR3 region has 15 residues. CDR3 region: CASSLDSLSTDTQYF. Written as DNA, the CDR3 is TGTGCCAGCAGCTTAGACTCTTTAAGCACAGATACGCAGTATTTT.

CDR3 nucleotides: TGTGCCAGCTCGCGGGATACGCAGTATTTT. Translation gives CASSRDTQYF. The chain employs TRBV18 and TRBJ2-3; D not resolved. Per germline, CDR1 KGHSH and CDR2 LQKENI. Between the trimmed V and J ends, which lost 6 bases and 6 bases, there was a span of 4 bases. The CDR3 loop spans 10 amino acids.

The genes are TRBV3-1 (or the pseudogene TRBV3-2) and TRBJ2-7; 10 positions match TRBD2. Unmatched junction bases numbered 12, after V lost 1 base and J lost 3 bases. Germline V CDR1 and CDR2: LGHDT, YNNKEL (reference sequence). CDR3 size: 18 residues. The CDR3 reads CASSQVTHWTSGSYEQYV. Written as DNA, the CDR3 is TGTGCCAGCAGCCAAGTTACCCACTGGACTAGCGGAAGCTACGAGCAGTACGTC.

This clone has just one count. The chain uses TRBV9 and TRBJ2-2; 7 bases are shared with TRBD2. Germline V CDR1 and CDR2: SGDLS, YYNGEE. The CDR3 is 14 amino acids. V trimming: 0 bases; J trimming: 7 bases; junction bases outside the gene matches: 3. CDR3 amino acids: CASSVDGTNGELFF. The CDR3 DNA reads as TGTGCCAGCAGCGTAGACGGGACTAACGGGGAGCTGTTTTTT.

The chain is built from TRBV5-6 and TRBJ2-2, with 9 nucleotides matching TRBD2. V shed 0 bases, J shed 6 bases, and the junction held 15 bases outside the gene matches. Germline V CDR1 and CDR2: SGHDT, YYEEEE. The CDR3 consists of 19 residues. The CDR3 spells CASSLDATSGGRNAGELFF. The CDR3 nucleotides read TGTGCCAGCAGCTTGGATGCGACTAGCGGCGGGAGAAACGCCGGGGAGCTGTTTTTT.